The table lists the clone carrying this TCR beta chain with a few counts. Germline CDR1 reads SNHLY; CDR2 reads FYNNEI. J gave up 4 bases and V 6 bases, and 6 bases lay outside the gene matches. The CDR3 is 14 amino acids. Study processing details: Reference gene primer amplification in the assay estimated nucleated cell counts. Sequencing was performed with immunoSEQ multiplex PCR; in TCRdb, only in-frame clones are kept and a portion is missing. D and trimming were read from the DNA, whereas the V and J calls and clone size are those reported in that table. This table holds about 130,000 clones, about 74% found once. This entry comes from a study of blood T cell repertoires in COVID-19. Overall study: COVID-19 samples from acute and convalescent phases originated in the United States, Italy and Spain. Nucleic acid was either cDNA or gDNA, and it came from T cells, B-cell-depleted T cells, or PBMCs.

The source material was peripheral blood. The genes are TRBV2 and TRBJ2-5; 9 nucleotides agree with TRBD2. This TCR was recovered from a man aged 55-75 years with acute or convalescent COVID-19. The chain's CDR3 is CASRAASGVETQYF. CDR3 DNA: TGTGCCAGCAGAGCTGCTAGCGGGGTAGAGACCCAGTACTTC.